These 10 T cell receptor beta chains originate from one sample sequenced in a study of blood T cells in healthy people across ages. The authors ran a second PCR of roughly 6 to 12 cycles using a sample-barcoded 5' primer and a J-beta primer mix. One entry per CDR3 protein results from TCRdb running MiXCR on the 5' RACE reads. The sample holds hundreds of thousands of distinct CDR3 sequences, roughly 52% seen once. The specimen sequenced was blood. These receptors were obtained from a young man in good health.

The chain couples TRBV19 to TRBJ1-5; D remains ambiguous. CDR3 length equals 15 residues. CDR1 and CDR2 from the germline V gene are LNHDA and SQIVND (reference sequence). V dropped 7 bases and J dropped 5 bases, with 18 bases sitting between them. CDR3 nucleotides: TGTGCCAGTAACCCCGGCGACGGAGGATATCAGCCCCAGCATTTT. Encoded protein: CASNPGDGGYQPQHF. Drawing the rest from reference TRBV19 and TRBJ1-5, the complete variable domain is DGGITQSPKYLFRKEGQNVTLSCEQNLNHDAMYWYRQDPGQGLRLIYYSQIVNDFQKGDIAEGYSVSREKKESFPLTVTSAQKNPTAFYLCASNPGDGGYQPQHFGDGTRLSIL.

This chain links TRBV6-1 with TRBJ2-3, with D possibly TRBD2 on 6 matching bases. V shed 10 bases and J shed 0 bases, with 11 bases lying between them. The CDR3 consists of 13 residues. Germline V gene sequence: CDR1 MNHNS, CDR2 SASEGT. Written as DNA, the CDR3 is TGTGCCACGGCTAGCGCGAGCACAGATACGCAGTATTTT. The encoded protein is CATASASTDTQYF.

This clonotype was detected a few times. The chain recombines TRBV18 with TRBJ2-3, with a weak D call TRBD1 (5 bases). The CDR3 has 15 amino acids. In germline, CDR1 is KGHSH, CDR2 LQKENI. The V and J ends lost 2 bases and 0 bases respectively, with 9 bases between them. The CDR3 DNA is TGTGCCAGCTCACCAGTACAGGAGAGCACAGATACGCAGTATTTT. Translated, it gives CASSPVQESTDTQYF.

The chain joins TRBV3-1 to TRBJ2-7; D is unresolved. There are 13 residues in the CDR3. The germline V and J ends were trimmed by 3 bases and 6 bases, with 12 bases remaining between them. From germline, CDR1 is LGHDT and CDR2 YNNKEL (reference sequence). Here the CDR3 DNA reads TGTGCCAGCAGCCACGCCATATCTCGCGAGCAGTACTTC. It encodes CASSHAISREQYF.

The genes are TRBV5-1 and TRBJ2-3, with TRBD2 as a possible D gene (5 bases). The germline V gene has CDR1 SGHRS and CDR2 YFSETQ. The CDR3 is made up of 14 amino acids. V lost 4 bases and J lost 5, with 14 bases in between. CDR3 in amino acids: CASSVKQAGDTQYF. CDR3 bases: TGCGCCAGCAGCGTGAAGCAGGCGGGAGATACGCAGTATTTT.

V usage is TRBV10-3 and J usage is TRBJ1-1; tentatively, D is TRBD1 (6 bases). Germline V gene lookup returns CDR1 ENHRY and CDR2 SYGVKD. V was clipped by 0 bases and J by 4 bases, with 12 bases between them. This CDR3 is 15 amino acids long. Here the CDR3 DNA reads TGTGCCATCAGTGAGTCGGGGGCGGCGAGCACTGAAGCTTTCTTT. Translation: CAISESGAASTEAFF.

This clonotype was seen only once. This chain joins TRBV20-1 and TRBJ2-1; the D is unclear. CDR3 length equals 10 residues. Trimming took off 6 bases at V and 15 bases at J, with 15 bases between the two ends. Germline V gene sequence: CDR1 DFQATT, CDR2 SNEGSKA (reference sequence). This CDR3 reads CSAGSGVWFF. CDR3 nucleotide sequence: TGCAGTGCAGGGTCTGGGGTTTGGTTCTTC.

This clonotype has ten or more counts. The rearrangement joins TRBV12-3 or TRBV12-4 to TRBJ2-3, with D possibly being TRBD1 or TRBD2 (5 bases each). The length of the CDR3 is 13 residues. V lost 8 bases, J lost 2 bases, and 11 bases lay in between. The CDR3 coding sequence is TGTGCCAGCTCGGGACCGTCCACAGATACGCAGTATTTT. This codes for CASSGPSTDTQYF.

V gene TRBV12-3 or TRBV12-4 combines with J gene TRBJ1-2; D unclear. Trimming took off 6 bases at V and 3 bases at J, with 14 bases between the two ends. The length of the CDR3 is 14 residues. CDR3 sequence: CASRPDAGDYGYTF. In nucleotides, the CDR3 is TGTGCCAGCAGACCGGACGCCGGGGACTATGGCTACACCTTC.

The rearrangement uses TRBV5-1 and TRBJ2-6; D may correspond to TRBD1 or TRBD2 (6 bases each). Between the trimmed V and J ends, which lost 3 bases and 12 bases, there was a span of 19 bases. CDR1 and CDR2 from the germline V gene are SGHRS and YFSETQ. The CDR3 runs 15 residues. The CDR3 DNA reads TGCGCCAGCAGCTCTCAGGGGACTCCCGCCCTCGTCCTGACTTTC. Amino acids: CASSSQGTPALVLTF.